This paragraph covers one T cell receptor beta chain sequence. Its antigen is not known. From germline, CDR1 is SGDLS and CDR2 YYNGEE. The V end was cut by 0 bases, the J end by 5 bases, with 12 bases between. This CDR3 has 14 residues. These data belong to a study of blood T cells in healthy people across ages. Broader study findings: More naive CD4+ cells and higher diversity marked long-lived donors relative to aged donors.

The authors ran a second PCR of about 7 to 11 cycles using a sample-barcoded 5' primer and a J-beta primer mix. TCRdb re-analysed the 5' RACE reads in MiXCR, keeping a single row per CDR3 protein. The sample holds 550,000 to 600,000 distinct CDR3 sequences, 45% to 55% seen once. Per sample, a minimum of 6 million PBMCs were isolated. This TCR was sampled from an elderly man in good health. The chain couples TRBV9 to TRBJ2-7; D is unresolved. Sequenced sample: blood. The CDR3 is CASSVEERVDEQYF. CDR3 DNA sequence: TGTGCCAGCAGCGTAGAGGAACGAGTGGACGAGCAGTACTTC.